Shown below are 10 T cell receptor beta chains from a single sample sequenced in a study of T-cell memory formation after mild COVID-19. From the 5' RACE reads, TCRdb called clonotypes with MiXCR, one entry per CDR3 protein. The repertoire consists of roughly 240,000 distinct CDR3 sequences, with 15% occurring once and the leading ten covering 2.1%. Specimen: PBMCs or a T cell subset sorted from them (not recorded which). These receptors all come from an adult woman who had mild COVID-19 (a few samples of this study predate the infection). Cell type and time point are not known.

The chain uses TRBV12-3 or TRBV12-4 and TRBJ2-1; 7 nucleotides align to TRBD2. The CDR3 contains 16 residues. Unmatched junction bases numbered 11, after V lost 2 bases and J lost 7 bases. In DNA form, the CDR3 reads TGTGCCAGCAGTTTATGGGGTAGCGGGTCGAGAAATGAGCAGTTCTTC. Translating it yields CASSLWGSGSRNEQFF.

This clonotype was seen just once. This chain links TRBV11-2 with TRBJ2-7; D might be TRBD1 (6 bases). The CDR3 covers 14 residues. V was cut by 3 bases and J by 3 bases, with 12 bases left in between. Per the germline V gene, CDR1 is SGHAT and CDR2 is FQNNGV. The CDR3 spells CASSLGASGYEQYF. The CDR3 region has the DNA TGTGCCAGCAGCTTGGGGGCATCAGGCTACGAGCAGTACTTC.

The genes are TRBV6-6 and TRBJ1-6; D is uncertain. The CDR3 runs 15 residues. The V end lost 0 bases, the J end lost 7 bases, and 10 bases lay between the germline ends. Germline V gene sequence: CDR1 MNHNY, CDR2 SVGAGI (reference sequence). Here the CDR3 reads CASSYSDGTNSPLHF. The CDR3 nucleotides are TGTGCCAGCAGTTACTCGGACGGCACCAATTCACCCCTCCACTTT.

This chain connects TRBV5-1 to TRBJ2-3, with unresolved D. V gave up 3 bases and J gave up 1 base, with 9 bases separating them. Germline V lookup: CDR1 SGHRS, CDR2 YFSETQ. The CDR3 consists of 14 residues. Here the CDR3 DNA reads TGCGCCAGCAGCTACAGACCTGGCACAGATACGCAGTATTTT. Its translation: CASSYRPGTDTQYF.

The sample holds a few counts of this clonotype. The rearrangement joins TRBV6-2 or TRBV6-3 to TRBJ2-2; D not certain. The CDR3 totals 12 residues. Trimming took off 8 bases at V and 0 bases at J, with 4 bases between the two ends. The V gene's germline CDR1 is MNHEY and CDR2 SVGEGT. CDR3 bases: TGTGCCAGCGGGCCGAACACCGGGGAGCTGTTTTTT. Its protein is CASGPNTGELFF.

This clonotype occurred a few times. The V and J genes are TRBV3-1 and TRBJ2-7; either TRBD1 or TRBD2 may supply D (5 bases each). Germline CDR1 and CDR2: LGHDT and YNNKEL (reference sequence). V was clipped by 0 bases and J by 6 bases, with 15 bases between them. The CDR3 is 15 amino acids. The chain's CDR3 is CASSQERGSYVEQYF. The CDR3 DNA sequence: TGTGCCAGCAGCCAAGAGAGGGGCTCCTACGTCGAGCAGTACTTC.

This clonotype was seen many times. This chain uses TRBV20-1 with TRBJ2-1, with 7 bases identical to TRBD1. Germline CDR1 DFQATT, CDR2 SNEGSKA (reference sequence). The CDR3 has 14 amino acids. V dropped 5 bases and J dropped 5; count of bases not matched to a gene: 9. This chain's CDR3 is CSAAPGQLDNEQFF. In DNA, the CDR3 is TGCAGTGCTGCCCCGGGACAGCTCGACAATGAGCAGTTCTTC.

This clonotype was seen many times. The CDR3 DNA reads TGTGCCAGCAGACCAAAAGGTGCAGGGGGTGATGAGCAGTTCTTC. It encodes CASRPKGAGGDEQFF. The rearrangement joins TRBV12-3 or TRBV12-4 to TRBJ2-1; TRBD1 agrees at 7 bases. This CDR3 has 15 residues. The V gene end was trimmed by 6 bases and the J gene end by 8 bases; junction bases not matched to a gene: 13.

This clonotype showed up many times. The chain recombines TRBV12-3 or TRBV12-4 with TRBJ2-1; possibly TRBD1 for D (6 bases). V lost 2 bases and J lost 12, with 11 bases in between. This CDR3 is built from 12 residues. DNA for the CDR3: TGTGCCAGCAGTTTACTGAAGGGGGTGCAGTTCTTC. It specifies CASSLLKGVQFF.

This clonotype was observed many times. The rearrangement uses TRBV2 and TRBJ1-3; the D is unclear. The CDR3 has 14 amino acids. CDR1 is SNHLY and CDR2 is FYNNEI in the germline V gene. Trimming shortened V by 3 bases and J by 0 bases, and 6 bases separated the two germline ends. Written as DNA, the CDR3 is TGTGCCAGCAGTGATCAGAACTCTGGAAACACCATATATTTT. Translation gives CASSDQNSGNTIYF. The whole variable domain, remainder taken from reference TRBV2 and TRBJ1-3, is EPEVTQTPSHQVTQMGQEVILRCVPISNHLYFYWYRQILGQKVEFLVSFYNNEISEKSEIFDDQFSVERPDGSNFTLKIRSTKLEDSAMYFCASSDQNSGNTIYFGEGSWLTVV.